This TCR beta chain stems from a study of CXCR3-negative and CXCR3-positive naive CD8 T cells. Study-level findings and limits: The TRB CDR3s that CXCR3-positive naive cells carried were more hydrophobic than those of CXCR3-negative naive cells.

CDR3 length: 15 residues. In germline, CDR1 is SGHTA, CDR2 FQGNSA. As concerns this clonotype: Its cognate antigen is unknown.

TRB cDNA was prepared as libraries by UMI-labeled 5' RACE. TCRdb reprocessed the 5' RACE reads; each CDR3 protein has one entry and no DNA is given. Recorded for this sample: over 70,000 distinct CDR3 sequences. This sequence joins TRBV7-2 and TRBJ2-3; with no DNA, the TCRdb D assignment of TRBD1 cannot be verified. Sequencing input: naive CXCR3+ CD8+ T cells from blood. As for subset: CD45RO-CCR7+CD27+CD95- naive CD8+ T cells expressing CXCR3 (TNR3+). The TCR originated in a human donor in good health. Some clones in this sample may be carry-over from other donors' samples. The CDR3 loop reads CASSWGDSGTDTQYF.